The T cell receptor beta chain described here comes from a study (dated by TCRdb to the mid-2010s). At the level of the whole study: The study examined whether tumor-infiltrating Tregs in breast cancer are drawn from blood Tregs or arise in situ by conversion from other CD4+ T cell subsets. The investigation overall reported the following: The TCR alpha and beta sequences of tumor-infiltrating Tregs showed the greatest overlap with tumor naive CD4+ T cells, followed by blood naive CD4+ T cells. The TCR gene usage of tumor memory CD4+ T cells clustered together with blood and lymph node memory CD4+ cells and with lymph node naive CD4+ cells. Rather than covering whole repertoires, validation in the larger cohort was restricted to a single TCR beta V-J rearrangement.

Full-length TCR variable regions were amplified by 5' RACE PCR using constant-region reverse primers, and then by semi-nested PCR using Nested Universal Primer A. Using the ReliaPrep RNA Cell Miniprep System, total RNA was extracted, and the SMARTer RACE 5'/3' Kit was then used to reverse transcribe the RNA into 5'RACE-ready cDNA. Multiplex adaptors were used to barcode full-length TCR alpha and beta libraries, and the barcoded libraries were sequenced on an Illumina MiSeq. Processing in the source paper ran as follows. For each of nine subset-tissue groups, sequencing data from the five patients were pooled, and the groups were then compared using unsupervised clustering of TCR gene usage. The Morisita-Horn index was used to calculate repertoire similarity, with shared sequences weighted by how much each contributed to each repertoire. TCRdb reprocessed the public reads (quality trimming at Q25 with fastp, clone calling with MiXCR) and kept in-frame beta chains. Every entry covers one CDR3 protein and lists the most common genes and DNA from its rows. Here the V and J calls rest on TCRdb's processing, not on the authors' analysis. A total of tens of thousands of distinct CDR3 sequences appear in this sample, 25% to 30% of them only once. 2.1% of the sample is held by the ten biggest clonotypes.

The Miltenyi Naive CD4+ T Cell Isolation kit was used to purify naive CD4+ T cells, and CD25 microbeads were used to remove Tregs. Tregs, naive and memory CD4+ T cells from tumor, blood and ipsilateral draining lymph nodes of about five breast cancer patients underwent full-length TCR alpha and beta sequencing. Ficoll density gradient centrifugation was used to isolate mononuclear cells from lymph nodes or from 50 ml of peripheral blood. Sorted cell populations were confirmed by FACS to exceed 90% purity. As to this clonotype: The antigen this receptor binds is unknown. Base qualities are not recorded, but no much larger clone differs from it by a single base.

This receptor was identified in a female donor with breast cancer. Specimen: naive CD4+ T cells sorted from blood. The intended sense of this specimen's cell subset or site label: naive CD4+ T cells, CD4+CD45RA+CD25-.

The CDR3 reads CASSSTSGSDTGELFF. The nucleotides are TGTGCCAGCAGCTCCACTAGCGGGAGTGACACCGGGGAGCTGTTTTTT. The sequence is built from TRBV7-3 and TRBJ2-2; 11 of the junction bases match TRBD2. V is cut back by 4 bases and J by 3 bases, with 4 bases in the junction unmatched. From the germline V gene, CDR1 is SGHTA and CDR2 is FQGTGA. The CDR3 sequence holds 16 residues, the cysteine and phenylalanine included. Only CDR3 DNA is held: 48 bases, read in frame from base 1.